Detailed here is one T cell receptor (beta chain). Its antigen is still unknown. This sample stems from a study of cytomegalovirus exposure and HLA in healthy donors. Study-wide findings and caveats: The classifier was said to identify cytomegalovirus status with high specificity and sensitivity. Immune exposure information available was restricted to CMV serostatus.

With 60 Vbeta and 13 Jbeta primers, the PCR was carried out. This table comes from immunoSEQ multiplex PCR, and its TCRdb copy is limited to in-frame clones, with some not included. The sample has fewer than 95,000 clones; about 80% are singletons. The clonotype was recovered from a man aged 25-40 years in good health and CMV-seronegative. The sequencing input was PBMCs.

CDR3 sequence reads: CASRSDRGPQYV. The DNA for the CDR3 is TGTGCCAGCAGATCAGACAGGGGGCCGCAGTACGTC. The chain carries TRBV5-4 and TRBJ2-7; 10 nucleotides align to TRBD1. This CDR3 has 12 amino acids. Germline V gives CDR1 SGHNT, CDR2 YYREEE (reference sequence). The junction had 5 bases not matched to a gene; V was cut back by 5 bases and J by 9 bases.